Below, 21 T cell receptor beta chains from the same sample are listed, as sequenced in a study of graft-versus-host responses after intestinal transplantation (dated by TCRdb to the early 2020s). The protocol used for the library was the immunoSEQ multiplex PCR assay. Imported from immuneACCESS, the table was reduced by TCRdb to in-frame sequences with V and J called. These copies leave out some clones; in studies compared against another copy, an unresolved V gene accounts for under half, and the cause of the remainder is not known. The sample table lists about 38,000 clones, around 83% of them with a count of one. Together, the top ten hold 3.5% of the sample. Sequenced material: PBMCs, taken 1070 days after transplant. Receptor source: a human patient who received an intestinal transplant, so some T cells may come from the graft donor.

This chain connects TRBV30 to TRBJ1-1, with unresolved D. Germline lookup yields CDR1 GTSNPN and CDR2 SVGIG (reference sequence). The CDR3 has 12 residues. With 8 bases removed from V and 0 bases from J, the gap between germline ends came to 10 bases. Here the CDR3 DNA reads TGTGCCAGGGCCCCAATGAACACTGAAGCTTTCTTT. Amino acid sequence: CARAPMNTEAFF. Together with reference TRBV30 and TRBJ1-1, the CDR3 gives the full variable domain: SQTIHQWPATLVQPVGSPLSLECTVEGTSNPNLYWYRQAAGRGLQLLFYSVGIGQISSEVPQNLSASRPQDRQFILSSKKLLLSDSGFYLCARAPMNTEAFFGQGTRLTVV.

The V call is TRBV4-1, the J call TRBJ2-7; D is possibly TRBD1 (6 bases). Germline values: CDR1 MGHRA, CDR2 YSYEKL. CDR3 length equals 15 residues. V lost 2 bases, J lost 1 base, and 12 bases lay in between. The CDR3 DNA sequence: TGCGCCAGCAGCCAACCAGGGGAAGTATCCTACGAGCAGTACTTC. Its protein product is CASSQPGEVSYEQYF.

CDR3 region: CASGPGGGNTIYF. The CDR3 DNA reads as TGTGCTAGCGGACCAGGAGGTGGAAACACCATATATTTT. The V call is TRBV7-7, the J call TRBJ1-3; D is uncertain. CDR3 size: 13 residues. Germline CDR1 is SSHAT and CDR2 is FNYEAQ (reference sequence).

This sequence joins TRBV14 and TRBJ2-2; perhaps TRBD2 as D (6 bases). Per germline, CDR1 SGHDN and CDR2 FVKESK. V was trimmed by 0 bases and J by 0 bases, leaving 14 bases between them. The CDR3 spans 18 residues. CDR3 sequence: CASSQDRGGTPNTGELFF. CDR3 DNA sequence: TGTGCCAGCAGCCAAGATCGTGGGGGGACTCCGAACACCGGGGAGCTGTTTTTT.

The V call is TRBV10-3, the J call TRBJ2-5; tentatively, D is TRBD2 (5 bases). Germline V gene data show CDR1 as ENHRY and CDR2 as SYGVKD. The CDR3 runs 12 residues. Trimming removed 6 bases at V and 5 bases at J, with 10 bases between. Here the CDR3 DNA reads TGTGCCATCAGCGGACTGGGGGAGACCCAGTACTTC. It yields the protein CAISGLGETQYF.

The sample holds one count of this clone. The chain links TRBV7-9 to TRBJ1-1; no clear D. The V end lost 5 bases, the J end lost 6 bases, and 7 bases lay between the germline ends. CDR3 length equals 11 residues. Germline-derived CDR1 and CDR2 are SEHNR and FQNEAQ (reference sequence). DNA for the CDR3: TGTGCCAGCAGCCTCTTCCCTGAAGCTTTCTTT. It encodes CASSLFPEAFF. The whole variable domain, filled in from reference TRBV7-9 and TRBJ1-1, reads DTGVSQNPRHKITKRGQNVTFRCDPISEHNRLYWYRQTLGQGPEFLTYFQNEAQLEKSRLLSDRFSAERPKGSFSTLEIQRTEQGDSAMYLCASSLFPEAFFGQGTRLTVV.

V usage is TRBV16 and J usage is TRBJ1-4; 7 nucleotides agree with TRBD1. Germline CDR1 is KGHSY and CDR2 is FQNENV. With V trimmed by 4 bases and J by 8 bases, 10 bases remained unmatched. This CDR3 is 15 amino acids long. In DNA, the CDR3 is TGTGCCAGCAGCCGACAGGGCGGACGGTTAGAAAAACTGTTTTTT. This sequence encodes CASSRQGGRLEKLFF.

V usage is TRBV5-1 and J usage is TRBJ2-3, with 8 bases lining up with TRBD2. From germline, CDR1 is SGHRS and CDR2 YFSETQ. Trimming at V came to 3 bases and at J to 0 bases, leaving 3 bases not matched to a gene. The CDR3 has 15 residues. CDR3 residues: CASSSGLESTDTQYF. Here the CDR3 DNA reads TGCGCCAGCAGCTCGGGACTAGAGAGCACAGATACGCAGTATTTT.

With respect to this clone: Germline and junction disagree at one end, which may indicate a read error. J is TRBJ2-6 and V is TRBV4-2, with 8 bases that match TRBD1. Germline V gene lookup returns CDR1 LGHNA and CDR2 YNFKEQ. CDR3 length: 20 amino acids. This CDR3 is CASSPPLSTGAFSEANVLTF. CDR3 bases: TGTGCCAGCAGTCCCCCTCTTTCGACAGGGGCCTTCTCTGAGGCCAACGTCCTGACTTTC.

V gene TRBV19 combines with J gene TRBJ1-1; D is possibly TRBD1 (5 bases). The CDR3 is 14 residues long. Germline lookup yields CDR1 LNHDA and CDR2 SQIVND (reference sequence). V lost 3 bases and J 5 bases, leaving 13 bases between the germline ends. CDR3 protein: CASSITGVGTEAFF. The DNA of the CDR3 is TGTGCCAGTAGTATTACGGGGGTCGGGACTGAAGCTTTCTTT. Complete variable domain (other parts from reference TRBV19 and TRBJ1-1): DGGITQSPKYLFRKEGQNVTLSCEQNLNHDAMYWYRQDPGQGLRLIYYSQIVNDFQKGDIAEGYSVSREKKESFPLTVTSAQKNPTAFYLCASSITGVGTEAFFGQGTRLTVV.

The chain combines TRBV27 with TRBJ2-7; perhaps TRBD1 as D (7 bases). There are 14 residues in the CDR3. CDR1 is MNHEY, CDR2 SMNVEV, per germline (reference sequence). Trimming left V 2 bases short and J 5 bases short, with 13 bases between. The CDR3 DNA is TGTGCCAGCAGTTTAAGTTTCAGGGGGGACGAGCAGTACTTC. Its translation: CASSLSFRGDEQYF.

The chain uses TRBV19 and TRBJ2-7; tentative D call: TRBD2 (5 bases). The CDR3 loop spans 18 amino acids. Germline values: CDR1 LNHDA, CDR2 SQIVND (reference sequence). The ends were cut back, 3 bases at V and 2 bases at J, with 23 bases in the middle. The CDR3 region has the DNA TGTGCCAGTAGTATTTTTGGCTTCTCGAGCAGGAGGACCTACGAGCAGTACTTC. Translated, it gives CASSIFGFSSRRTYEQYF.

The rearrangement uses TRBV19 and TRBJ2-2; D may correspond to TRBD1 or TRBD2 (5 bases each). V was cut by 4 bases and J by 4 bases, with 13 bases left in between. The CDR3 length is 15 residues. Germline V gene data show CDR1 as LNHDA and CDR2 as SQIVND (reference sequence). CDR3 sequence (DNA): TGTGCCAGTAGTAGTGTCGGGGCCGCCACCGGGGAGCTGTTTTTT. Translation: CASSSVGAATGELFF.

In nucleotides, the CDR3 is TGTGCCAGCAGCCAGCTAGGACAGATGAACACTGAAGCTTTCTTT. Residues: CASSQLGQMNTEAFF. This rearrangement joins TRBV14 to TRBJ1-1, with a tentative D call TRBD1 (6 bases). The germline V gene has CDR1 SGHDN and CDR2 FVKESK. Trimming shortened V by 3 bases and J by 0 bases, and 11 bases separated the two germline ends. The CDR3 spans 15 residues.

The chain has TRBV28 and TRBJ2-5; 11 nucleotides align to TRBD1. The CDR3 extends over 15 amino acids. Germline V gene data show CDR1 as MDHEN and CDR2 as SYDVKM. The junction had 7 bases not matched to a gene; V was cut back by 5 bases and J by 5 bases. The CDR3 here is CASSPGQGEIETQYF. The CDR3 bases are TGTGCCAGCAGTCCGGGACAGGGGGAGATCGAGACCCAGTACTTC.

The V gene is TRBV28, the J gene TRBJ2-3, with 10 bases lining up with TRBD1. The CDR3 contains 14 residues. The germline CDR1 and CDR2 sequences are MDHEN and SYDVKM. After removal of 10 bases from V and 6 bases from J, the junction contained 10 bases not matched to a gene. This CDR3 is CATVGTGDPDTQYF. For the CDR3, the DNA is TGTGCCACCGTCGGGACAGGGGATCCCGATACGCAGTATTTT. The whole variable domain, filled in from reference TRBV28 and TRBJ2-3, reads DVKVTQSSRYLVKRTGEKVFLECVQDMDHENMFWYRQDPGLGLRLIYFSYDVKMKEKGDIPEGYSVSREKKERFSLILESASTNQTSMYLCATVGTGDPDTQYFGPGTRLTVL.

Points on this clone: Other DNA sequences within the sample encode an identical CDR3. The chain couples TRBV18 to TRBJ1-1, with no clear D. CDR3 size: 13 residues. The germline gives CDR1 KGHSH, CDR2 LQKENI. The germline V and J ends were trimmed by 2 bases and 2 bases, with 6 bases remaining between them. The CDR3 loop reads CASSPKSNTEAFF. The CDR3 DNA is TGTGCCAGCTCACCAAAATCAAACACTGAAGCTTTCTTT.

The chain has TRBV28 and TRBJ2-1; the D is unclear. Trimming took off 8 bases at V and 9 bases at J, with 8 bases between the two ends. This CDR3 has 10 amino acids. The germline V gene encodes CDR1 MDHEN and CDR2 SYDVKM. The CDR3 loop reads CASGESEQFF. The DNA of the CDR3 is TGTGCCAGCGGGGAAAGTGAGCAGTTCTTC.

V gene TRBV27 combines with J gene TRBJ2-7, with D possibly being TRBD1 (6 bases). There are 13 residues in the CDR3. V lost 3 bases, J lost 5 bases, and 11 bases lay in between. Germline V lookup: CDR1 MNHEY, CDR2 SMNVEV (reference sequence). CDR3 protein: CASSFAGVNEQYF. The DNA for the CDR3 is TGTGCCAGCAGTTTTGCAGGGGTTAACGAGCAGTACTTC.

The gene calls are TRBV5-4 and TRBJ1-1; 10 nucleotides agree with TRBD1. CDR1 and CDR2 from the germline V gene are SGHNT and YYREEE (reference sequence). The CDR3 consists of 15 residues. J lost 1 base, V lost 3 bases, and 3 bases had no gene match. The CDR3 protein is CASSSRDRGNTEAFF. In nucleotides, the CDR3 is TGTGCCAGCAGCTCCCGGGACAGGGGGAACACTGAAGCTTTCTTT.

This sequence joins TRBV27 and TRBJ1-2; tentatively, D is TRBD1 (6 bases). Germline V gene data show CDR1 as MNHEY and CDR2 as SMNVEV (reference sequence). CDR3 length: 14 residues. Trimming removed 7 bases from V and 4 bases from J, with 16 bases in between. The CDR3 DNA reads TGTGCCAGCAAATTACTACAGGGATCCTATGGCTACACCTTC. Protein: CASKLLQGSYGYTF.